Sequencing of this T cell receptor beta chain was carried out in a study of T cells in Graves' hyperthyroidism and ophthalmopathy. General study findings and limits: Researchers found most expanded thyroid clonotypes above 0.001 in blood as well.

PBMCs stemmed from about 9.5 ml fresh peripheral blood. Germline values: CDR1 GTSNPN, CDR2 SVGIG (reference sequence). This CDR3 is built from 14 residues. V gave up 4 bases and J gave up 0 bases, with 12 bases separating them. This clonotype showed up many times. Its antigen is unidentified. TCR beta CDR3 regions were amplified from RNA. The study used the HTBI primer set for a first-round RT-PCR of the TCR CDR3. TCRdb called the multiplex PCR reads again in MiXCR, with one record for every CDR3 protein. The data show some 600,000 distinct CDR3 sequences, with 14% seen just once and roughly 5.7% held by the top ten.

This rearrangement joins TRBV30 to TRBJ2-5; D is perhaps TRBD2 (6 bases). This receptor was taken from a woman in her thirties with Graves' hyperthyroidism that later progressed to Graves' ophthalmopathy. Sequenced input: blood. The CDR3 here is CAWTTSGYQETQYF. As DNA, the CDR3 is TGTGCCTGGACGACTAGTGGTTACCAAGAGACCCAGTACTTC. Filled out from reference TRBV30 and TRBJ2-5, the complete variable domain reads SQTIHQWPATLVQPVGSPLSLECTVEGTSNPNLYWYRQAAGRGLQLLFYSVGIGQISSEVPQNLSASRPQDRQFILSSKKLLLSDSGFYLCAWTTSGYQETQYFGPGTRLLVL.